This TCR beta chain is drawn from a study of blood T cell repertoires in COVID-19. Study summary: COVID-19 samples, acute and convalescent, were from the United States, Italy and Spain. PBMCs, B-cell-depleted T cells, or T cells were the source of the cDNA or gDNA that made up the material.

Seattle researchers signed up patients amid active infection and tracked them longitudinally. Authors' analysis steps: Nucleated cell number was recorded as an estimate derived from reference gene primer amplification. Method: immunoSEQ multiplex PCR; TCRdb's copy keeps in-frame clones and lacks some. Clone size and V and J calls were adopted from that table, with D and trimming inferred from the DNA. In the table there are about 160,000 clones, roughly 84% of which are singletons. Specimen: peripheral blood. The receptor comes from a woman between 45 and 60 years old with COVID-19, enrolled during active disease.

This CDR3 is CASSHTTTSGQETQYF. The CDR3 DNA sequence: TGTGCCAGCAGCCATACAACTACTAGCGGCCAAGAGACCCAGTACTTC. The chain links TRBV11-3 to TRBJ2-5, with 8 bases identical to TRBD2. The CDR3 runs 16 residues. V shed 5 bases, J shed 1 base, and the junction held 9 bases outside the gene matches. The germline V gene encodes CDR1 SGHNT and CDR2 YENEEA.